Listed here are 13 T cell receptor beta chains from one sample, sequenced in a study of OX40 agonist ivuxolimab in advanced cancers. Clones were sequenced by immunoSEQ multiplex PCR, and TCRdb holds only the in-frame ones, with some missing. This sample carries more than 85,000 clones, just under 85% of them seen once, and the ten largest clones take over 1.1%. Source: CD4+ or CD8+ T cells sorted from blood, taken in a trial of the OX40 agonist ivuxolimab. These TCRs come from an adult with an advanced solid tumor such as melanoma, head and neck, liver or kidney cancer.

The chain carries TRBV25-1 and TRBJ1-1; no reliable D call. Trimming shortened V by 5 bases and J by 4 bases, and 14 bases separated the two germline ends. Germline V gives CDR1 MGHDK, CDR2 SYGVNS. There are 14 residues in the CDR3. The CDR3 is CASSTLSLSTEAFF. DNA of the CDR3: TGTGCCAGCAGTACCCTTTCACTGAGCACTGAAGCTTTCTTT.

This chain connects TRBV19 to TRBJ2-6, with 9 nucleotides matching TRBD1. The trim removed 7 bases at V and 4 bases at J, leaving 8 bases unmatched. From germline, CDR1 is LNHDA and CDR2 SQIVND (reference sequence). The CDR3 totals 16 residues. The CDR3, as DNA: TGTGCCAGTACCCTCGGGACAGGGACAGGGGCCAACGTCCTGACTTTC. Protein: CASTLGTGTGANVLTF.

CDR3 residues: CASSFVDSSYGYTF. CDR3 bases: TGCGCCAGCAGCTTCGTGGACAGCTCGTATGGCTACACCTTC. The gene calls are TRBV5-1 and TRBJ1-2, with a weak D call TRBD1 (6 bases). Trimming took 2 bases from V and 5 from J, leaving 13 bases between them. This CDR3 has 14 amino acids. Germline-derived CDR1 and CDR2 are SGHRS and YFSETQ. The full variable domain, in which reference TRBV5-1 and TRBJ1-2 provide the parts outside the CDR3, is KAGVTQTPRYLIKTRGQQVTLSCSPISGHRSVSWYQQTPGQGLQFLFEYFSETQRNKGNFPGRFSGRQFSNSRSEMNVSTLELGDSALYLCASSFVDSSYGYTFGSGTRLTVV.

This chain connects TRBV7-8 to TRBJ1-5; 8 positions agree with TRBD1. V shed 5 bases and J 6 bases; nucleotides not matched to a gene: 9. The germline V gene encodes CDR1 SGHVS and CDR2 FQNEAQ. The CDR3 totals 15 residues. The chain's CDR3 is CASSRDTGGGQPQHF. Here the CDR3 DNA reads TGTGCCAGCAGCCGAGATACAGGGGGAGGTCAGCCCCAGCATTTT.

This chain uses TRBV10-1 with TRBJ2-5; the D call may be TRBD1 or TRBD2 (7 bases each). The V gene's germline CDR1 is WNHNN and CDR2 SYGVQD (reference sequence). Trimming left V 4 bases short and J 5 bases short, with 17 bases between. The CDR3 runs to 15 residues. The CDR3 sequence: CASSGQGAGVETQYF. The CDR3 DNA reads TGCGCCAGCAGTGGACAGGGCGCGGGAGTGGAGACCCAGTACTTC.

V gene TRBV27 combines with J gene TRBJ1-2, with 8 bases fitting TRBD1. CDR3 length: 13 residues. Unmatched junction bases numbered 7, after V lost 5 bases and J lost 8 bases. Germline V gives CDR1 MNHEY, CDR2 SMNVEV (reference sequence). This chain's CDR3 is CASSLRQGSGYTF. In DNA form, the CDR3 reads TGTGCCAGCAGTCTTCGACAGGGGTCGGGCTACACCTTC.

The rearrangement joins TRBV4-1 to TRBJ1-1; the D is unclear. V was clipped by 0 bases and J by 5 bases, with 10 bases between them. The CDR3 has 14 amino acids. CDR1 is MGHRA and CDR2 is YSYEKL in the germline V gene. CDR3 protein: CASSQDLRETEAFF. The CDR3 DNA reads as TGCGCCAGCAGCCAAGATTTGAGGGAAACTGAAGCTTTCTTT.

The gene calls are TRBV11-2 and TRBJ1-2, with 7 bases that match TRBD1. Germline V gives CDR1 SGHAT, CDR2 FQNNGV. This CDR3 region has 15 residues. J was trimmed by 5 bases and V by 5 bases; bases with no gene match: 11. The CDR3 region is CASSLNRDRPYGYTF. The CDR3 coding sequence is TGTGCCAGCAGCCTCAACCGGGACAGACCTTATGGCTACACCTTC. Based on the CDR3 plus reference TRBV11-2 and TRBJ1-2, the full variable domain is EAGVAQSPRYKIIEKRQSVAFWCNPISGHATLYWYQQILGQGPKLLIQFQNNGVVDDSQLPKDRFSAERLKGVDSTLKIQPAKLEDSAVYLCASSLNRDRPYGYTFGSGTRLTVV.

This clone has just one count. CDR3 residues: CASSYGGGGTDTQYF. The DNA for the CDR3 is TGTGCCAGCAGTTATGGGGGAGGGGGCACAGATACGCAGTATTTT. This rearrangement joins TRBV6-5 to TRBJ2-3, with 7 bases lining up with TRBD2. Losses at the gene ends were 3 bases for V and 1 base for J; bases not matched to a gene: 4. CDR1 is MNHEY, CDR2 SVGAGI, per germline. The CDR3 loop spans 15 amino acids.

The rearrangement uses TRBV5-1 and TRBJ1-2; D may be TRBD1 (5 bases). Germline CDR1 SGHRS, CDR2 YFSETQ. Trimming removed 4 bases from V and 12 bases from J, with 19 bases in between. This CDR3 comprises 13 residues. This CDR3 reads CASSISPGRRDTF. Written as DNA, the CDR3 is TGCGCCAGCAGCATCTCACCGGGACGCAGAGACACCTTC.

This chain uses TRBV27 with TRBJ1-5; D call uncertain. Trimming left V 6 bases short and J 0 bases short, with 15 bases between. CDR1 MNHEY and CDR2 SMNVEV come from the germline V gene (reference sequence). The CDR3 loop spans 16 amino acids. CDR3 sequence reads: CASRSIWVVSNQPQHF. CDR3 DNA: TGTGCCAGCAGATCCATCTGGGTTGTTAGCAATCAGCCCCAGCATTTT.

This clone has only a few counts. V and J are TRBV7-2 and TRBJ2-5, with 12 bases aligning to TRBD2. The CDR3 has 15 amino acids. CDR1 is SGHTA and CDR2 is FQGNSA in the germline V gene. V trimming: 6 bases; J trimming: 4 bases; junction bases outside the gene matches: 6. The CDR3 bases are TGTGCCAGCAGTCCTAGCGGGAGGGCCGGAGAGACCCAGTACTTC. Protein sequence: CASSPSGRAGETQYF.

This clone appeared a single time. The chain couples TRBV7-2 to TRBJ2-3; TRBD2 aligns across 9 bases. Germline-derived CDR1 and CDR2 are SGHTA and FQGNSA. The CDR3 has 17 amino acids. Unmatched junction bases numbered 10, after V lost 1 base and J lost 5 bases. The CDR3 DNA reads TGTGCCAGCAGCTTAGGTGTGGCGGGGGGGCCACAAGATACGCAGTATTTT. This gives the protein CASSLGVAGGPQDTQYF.